The 5 T cell receptor beta chains reported below all come from one sample, sequenced in a study of T cell changes during pregnancy in multiple sclerosis. Only in-frame clones appear in the TCRdb table, and some are missing; sequencing was by immunoSEQ multiplex PCR. Of some 97,000 clones listed, approximately 90% are singletons. Here the sequenced sample was peripheral blood, taken in the second trimester of pregnancy. These receptor sequences come from a female donor with multiple sclerosis, enrolled in a pregnancy study.

CDR3 DNA: TGTGCCAGCAGTGAGACTAGCGGGAGGTTCAATGAGCAGTTCTTC. Amino acids: CASSETSGRFNEQFF. The chain couples TRBV6-4 to TRBJ2-1; 13 nucleotides align to TRBD2. This CDR3 comprises 15 residues. Germline V gene lookup returns CDR1 MRHNA and CDR2 SNTAGT. V lost 3 bases to trimming and J lost 6 bases; unmatched junction nucleotides: 2.

V usage is TRBV14 and J usage is TRBJ2-1; 11 nucleotides align to TRBD2. Trimming cost V 3 bases and J 7 bases; bases outside gene matches: 11. The CDR3 consists of 17 residues. Per the germline V gene, CDR1 is SGHDN and CDR2 is FVKESK. The CDR3 coding sequence is TGTGCCAGCAGCCAGGAGTTAGCGGGAGGGCCGGGTAATGAGCAGTTCTTC. Translation gives CASSQELAGGPGNEQFF. Looking up the rest from reference TRBV14 and TRBJ2-1 gives the full variable domain: EAGVTQFPSHSVIEKGQTVTLRCDPISGHDNLYWYRRVMGKEIKFLLHFVKESKQDESGMPNNRFLAERTGGTYSTLKVQPAELEDSGVYFCASSQELAGGPGNEQFFGPGTRLTVL.

V usage is TRBV7-9 and J usage is TRBJ1-4; D gene unclear. CDR1 and CDR2 (germline): SEHNR, FQNEAQ (reference sequence). CDR3 length: 14 amino acids. Trimming took 1 base from V and 3 from J, leaving 6 bases between them. The CDR3 bases are TGTGCCAGCAGCTTAGATCCAGCTAATGAAAAACTGTTTTTT. Protein: CASSLDPANEKLFF.

The J gene is TRBJ2-4, the V gene TRBV4-1, with D possibly matching TRBD1 (6 bases). CDR3 length equals 13 residues. Germline CDR1 reads MGHRA; CDR2 reads YSYEKL. Trimming stripped 1 base from V and 7 bases from J, with 8 bases between. The CDR3 DNA sequence: TGCGCCAGCAGCCAAGTCCAGGGGAACATTCAGTACTTC. It codes for CASSQVQGNIQYF.

Note on this clone: Germline is not matched at one junction end, which may reflect a read error. This chain connects TRBV18 to TRBJ2-7, with no clear D. The length of the CDR3 is 14 residues. The germline CDR1 and CDR2 sequences are KGHSH and LQKENI. CDR3 amino acids: CASSPQTWSDEQYF. CDR3 sequence (DNA): TGTGCCAGCTCCCCACAAACATGGAGTGACGAGCAGTACTTC.